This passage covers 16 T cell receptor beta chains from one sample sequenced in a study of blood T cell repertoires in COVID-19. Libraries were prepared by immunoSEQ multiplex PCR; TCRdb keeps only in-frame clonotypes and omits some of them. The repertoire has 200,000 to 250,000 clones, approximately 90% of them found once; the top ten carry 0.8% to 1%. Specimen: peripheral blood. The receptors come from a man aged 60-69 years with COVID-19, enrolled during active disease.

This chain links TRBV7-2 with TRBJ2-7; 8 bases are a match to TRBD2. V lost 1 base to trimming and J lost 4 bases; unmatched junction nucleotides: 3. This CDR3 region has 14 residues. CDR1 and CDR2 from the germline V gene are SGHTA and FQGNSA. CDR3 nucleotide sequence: TGTGCCAGCAGCTTAGTCGGGGGGGGATACGAGCAGTACTTC. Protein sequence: CASSLVGGGYEQYF.

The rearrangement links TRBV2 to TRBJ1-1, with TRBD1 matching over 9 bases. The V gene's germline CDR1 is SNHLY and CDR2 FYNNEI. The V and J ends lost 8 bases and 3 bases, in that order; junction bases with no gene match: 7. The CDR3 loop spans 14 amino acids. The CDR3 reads CASYPGQGHTEAFF. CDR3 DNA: TGTGCCAGCTATCCGGGACAGGGCCACACTGAAGCTTTCTTT.

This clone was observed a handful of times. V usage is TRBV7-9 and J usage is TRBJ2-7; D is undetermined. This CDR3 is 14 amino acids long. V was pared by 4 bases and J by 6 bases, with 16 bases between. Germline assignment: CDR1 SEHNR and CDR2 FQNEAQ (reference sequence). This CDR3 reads CASSSRSTGSEQYF. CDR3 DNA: TGTGCCAGCAGCTCCCGCTCAACGGGTAGCGAGCAGTACTTC.

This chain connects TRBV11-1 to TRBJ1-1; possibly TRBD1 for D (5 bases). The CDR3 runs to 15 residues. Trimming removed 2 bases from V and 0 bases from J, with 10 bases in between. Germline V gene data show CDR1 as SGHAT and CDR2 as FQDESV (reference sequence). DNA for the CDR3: TGTGCCAGCAGCTTAACAGGTTCCATGAACACTGAAGCTTTCTTT. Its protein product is CASSLTGSMNTEAFF. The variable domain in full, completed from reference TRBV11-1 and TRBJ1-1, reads EAEVAQSPRYKITEKSQAVAFWCDPISGHATLYWYRQILGQGPELLVQFQDESVVDDSQLPKDRFSAERLKGVDSTLKIQPAELGDSAMYLCASSLTGSMNTEAFFGQGTRLTVV.

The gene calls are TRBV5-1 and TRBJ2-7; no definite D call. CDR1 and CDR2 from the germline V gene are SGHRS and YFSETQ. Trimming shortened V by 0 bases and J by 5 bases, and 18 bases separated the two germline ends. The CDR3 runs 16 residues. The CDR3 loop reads CASSLGSERLFHEQYF. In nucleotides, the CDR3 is TGCGCCAGCAGCTTGGGATCTGAGCGATTATTTCACGAGCAGTACTTC.

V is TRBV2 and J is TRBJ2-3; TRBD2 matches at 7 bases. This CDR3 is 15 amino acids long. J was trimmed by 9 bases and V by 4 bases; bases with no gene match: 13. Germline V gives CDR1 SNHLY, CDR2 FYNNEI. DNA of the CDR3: TGTGCCAGCAGTGGGGTCGGACTAGGCTCGAACACGCAGTATTTT. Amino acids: CASSGVGLGSNTQYF. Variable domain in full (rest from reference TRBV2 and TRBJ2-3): EPEVTQTPSHQVTQMGQEVILRCVPISNHLYFYWYRQILGQKVEFLVSFYNNEISEKSEIFDDQFSVERPDGSNFTLKIRSTKLEDSAMYFCASSGVGLGSNTQYFGPGTRLTVL.

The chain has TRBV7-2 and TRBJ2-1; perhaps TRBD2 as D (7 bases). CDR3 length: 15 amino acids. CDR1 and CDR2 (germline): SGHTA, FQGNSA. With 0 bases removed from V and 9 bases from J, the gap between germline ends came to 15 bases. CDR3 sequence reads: CASSLAHGGGGEQFF. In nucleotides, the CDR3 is TGTGCCAGCAGCTTAGCGCATGGGGGGGGCGGTGAGCAGTTCTTC.

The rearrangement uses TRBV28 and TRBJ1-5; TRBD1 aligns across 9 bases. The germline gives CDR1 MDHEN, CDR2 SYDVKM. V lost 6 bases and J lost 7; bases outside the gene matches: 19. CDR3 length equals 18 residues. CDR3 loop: CASRPAQKGQGFWQPQHF. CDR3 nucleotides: TGTGCCAGCAGGCCGGCTCAGAAGGGACAGGGTTTTTGGCAGCCCCAGCATTTT.

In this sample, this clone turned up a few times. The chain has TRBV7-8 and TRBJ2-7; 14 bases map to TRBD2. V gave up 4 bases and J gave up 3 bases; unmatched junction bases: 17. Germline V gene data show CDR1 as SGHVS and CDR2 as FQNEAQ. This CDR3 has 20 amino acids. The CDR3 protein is CASSSPTTSGRGALYYEQYF. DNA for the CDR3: TGTGCCAGCAGCTCCCCCACGACTAGCGGGAGGGGGGCGCTTTACTACGAGCAGTACTTC.

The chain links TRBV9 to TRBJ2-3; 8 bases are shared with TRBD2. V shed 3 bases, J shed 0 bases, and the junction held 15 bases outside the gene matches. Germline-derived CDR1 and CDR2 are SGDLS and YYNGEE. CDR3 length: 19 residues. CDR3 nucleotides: TGTGCCAGCAGCGCCCTCAGTGTACCCCTAGCGGGTAGCACAGATACGCAGTATTTT. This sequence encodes CASSALSVPLAGSTDTQYF.

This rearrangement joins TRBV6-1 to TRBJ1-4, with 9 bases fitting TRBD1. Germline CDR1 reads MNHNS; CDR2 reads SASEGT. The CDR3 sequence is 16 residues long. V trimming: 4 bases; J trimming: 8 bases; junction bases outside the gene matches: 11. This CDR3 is CASSGDPGTGLEKLFF. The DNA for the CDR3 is TGTGCCAGCAGTGGGGATCCCGGGACAGGGCTCGAAAAACTGTTTTTT.

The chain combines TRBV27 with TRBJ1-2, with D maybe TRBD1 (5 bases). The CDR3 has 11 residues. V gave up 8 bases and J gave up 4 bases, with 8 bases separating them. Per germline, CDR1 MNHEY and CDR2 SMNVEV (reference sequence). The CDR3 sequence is CASSGGYGYTF. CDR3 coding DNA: TGTGCCAGCTCCGGGGGCTATGGCTACACCTTC.

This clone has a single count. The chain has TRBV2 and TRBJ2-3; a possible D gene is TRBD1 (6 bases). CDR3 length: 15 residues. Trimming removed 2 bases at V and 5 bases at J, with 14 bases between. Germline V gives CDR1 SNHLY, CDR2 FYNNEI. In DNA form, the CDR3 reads TGTGCCAGCAGTGAAATGTCAGGGGTCGTAGATACGCAGTATTTT. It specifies CASSEMSGVVDTQYF.

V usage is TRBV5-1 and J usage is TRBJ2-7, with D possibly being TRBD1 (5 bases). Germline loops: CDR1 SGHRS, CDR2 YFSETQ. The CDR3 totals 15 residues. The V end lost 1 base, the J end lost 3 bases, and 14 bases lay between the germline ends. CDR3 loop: CASSLQGLVDYEQYF. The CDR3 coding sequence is TGCGCCAGCAGCTTGCAGGGTCTGGTCGACTACGAGCAGTACTTC.

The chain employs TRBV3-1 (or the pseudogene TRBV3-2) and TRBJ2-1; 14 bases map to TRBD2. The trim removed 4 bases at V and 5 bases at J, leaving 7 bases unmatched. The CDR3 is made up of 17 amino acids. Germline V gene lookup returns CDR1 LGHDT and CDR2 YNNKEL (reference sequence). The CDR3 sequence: CASSRRTSGRTNNEQFF. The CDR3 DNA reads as TGTGCCAGCAGCCGCCGGACTAGCGGGAGGACAAACAATGAGCAGTTCTTC.

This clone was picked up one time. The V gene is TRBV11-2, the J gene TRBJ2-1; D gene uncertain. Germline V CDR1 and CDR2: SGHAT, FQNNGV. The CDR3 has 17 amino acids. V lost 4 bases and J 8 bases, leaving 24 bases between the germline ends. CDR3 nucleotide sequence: TGTGCCAGCAGCTCGACCTTCACAGTCCCGATGGGCGATGAGCAGTTCTTC. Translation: CASSSTFTVPMGDEQFF.